This entry is about one TCR beta chain. Its antigen has not been determined. No much larger clone exists at a distance of one base, and base qualities are not known. In the germline V gene (reference sequence), CDR1 corresponds to LNHDA and CDR2 to SQIVND. V and J lose 2 bases and 0 bases, and a span of 8 bases separates them. The CDR3 starts with the cysteine, ends with the phenylalanine, and has 16 residues. Here the CDR3 DNA is all that survives: 48 bases in frame from base 1. This sample is part of a study of blood T cell repertoires in COVID-19 (dated by TCRdb to the early 2020s). General notes on the study: The collaborator samples originated in the United States, Italy and Spain and spanned the acute and convalescent phases of COVID-19. The material from the prospective study consisted of cDNA or gDNA derived from T cells, B-cell-depleted T cells, or PBMCs. The dataset comprised deeply sampled blood TCRbeta repertoires from subjects exposed to, actively infected with, or recovered from COVID-19. The repertoires were released in a freely available public database meant as a resource for research on the immune response to SARS-CoV-2. The samples were drawn from the first 160 participants of the ongoing ImmuneRACE study and from 1,254 subjects provided by 6 global collaborators. Sample metadata almost always included a de-identified subject ID, COVID-19 status, age in years and sex. Where HLA class I and class II types were available, the types were taken from metadata supplied by the sample provider, not from assay-based typing. The full study reports these points: The quantity of clinical and demographic metadata differed by source and by participant and was supplied without curation.

TCRbeta CDR3 regions were amplified from genomic DNA by means of the immunoSEQ Assay, a bias-controlled multiplex PCR. Concerning the study's data processing: The number of nucleated cells in each sample was estimated from the amplification of reference gene primers within the assay. To quantify the absolute abundance of each unique TCRbeta CDR3 rearrangement, sequence reads were collapsed and filtered. For each sample, productive Simpson clonality was calculated as the square root of Simpson's diversity index over productive rearrangements. TCRdb took this table from immuneACCESS and kept in-frame rearrangements with V and J called. Such tables lack part of the clones; where checked against another copy, unresolved V genes explain under half of the gap, and the rest is unexplained. V and J calls and clone size are given by that table; D and trimming were obtained from the DNA. This sample gives around 250,000 clones in total; under 95% of them show up just once. In total, the top ten clones hold about 3% of the sample.

Enrolling through a virtual design, the prospective study's participants ranged in age from roughly 18 to 90 years and lived across around 25 United States geographic areas. Cohort assignment in the prospective study relied on participant-reported clinical history from a screening survey and a study questionnaire. Exposed participants had been in contact, within 2 weeks of entering the study, with a person who had a PCR-confirmed or clinician-diagnosed case of COVID-19. In the prospective study, whole blood, serum and a nasopharyngeal or oropharyngeal swab were collected from each participant by mobile phlebotomists. Participants in the prospective study had the option to provide additional blood draws and questionnaires over an approximately 2-month period. Blood samples from the prospective study were shipped frozen or at room temperature prior to DNA extraction.

Recombination linked TRBV19 to TRBJ1-6; the D gene lacks a confident call. The receptor was derived from a man in his forties or fifties who had been exposed to COVID-19. The sample was PBMCs or T cells enriched from blood (not recorded which). The DNA sequence is TGTGCCAGTAGTATAACATCCAGCTCCTATAATTCACCCCTCCACTTT. The resulting protein is CASSITSSSYNSPLHF.